Following are 29 T cell receptor beta chains from one sample sequenced in a study of blood T cell repertoires in COVID-19. Assay: immunoSEQ multiplex PCR; the TCRdb copy retains only in-frame clones and omits some. The data show roughly 69,000 clones, around three quarters seen once. The sequencing sample was made of peripheral blood. These receptors came from a human donor in a cohort sampled during active COVID-19.

The chain has TRBV1 and TRBJ2-5; TRBD2, the D gene given by the table, was not confirmed from the DNA. TRBV1 is a known pseudogene. The CDR3 contains 15 residues. CDR3 nucleotide sequence: TGCACCAGCAGCCAAATCTTTCTCGGCCAAGAGACCCAGTACTTC. Translation gives CTSSQIFLGQETQYF.

This sequence joins TRBV3-1 (or the pseudogene TRBV3-2) and TRBJ2-7; perhaps TRBD2 as D (5 bases). Germline CDR1 and CDR2: LGHDT and YNNKEL (reference sequence). Trimming pared 4 bases from V and 4 bases from J, leaving 8 bases between. This CDR3 contains 12 residues. CDR3 sequence (DNA): TGTGCCAGCAGCCGGACTGGATACGAGCAGTACTTC. This codes for CASSRTGYEQYF.

The rearrangement joins TRBV11-1 to TRBJ2-2; D not resolved. Deletions cut 3 bases from V and 5 bases from J, with 7 bases between. This CDR3 has 13 amino acids. Per the germline V gene, CDR1 is SGHAT and CDR2 is FQDESV (reference sequence). The CDR3 nucleotides are TGTGCCAGCAGCTTGGGCGCGACCGGGGAGCTGTTTTTT. It is translated as CASSLGATGELFF. Variable domain in full (rest from reference TRBV11-1 and TRBJ2-2): EAEVAQSPRYKITEKSQAVAFWCDPISGHATLYWYRQILGQGPELLVQFQDESVVDDSQLPKDRFSAERLKGVDSTLKIQPAELGDSAMYLCASSLGATGELFFGEGSRLTVL.

V is TRBV7-2 and J is TRBJ2-1, with 11 bases aligning to TRBD2. The CDR3 is 16 residues long. The V gene's germline CDR1 is SGHTA and CDR2 FQGNSA. With 5 bases clipped from V and 10 bases from J, the junction kept 13 bases outside the gene matches. Here the CDR3 reads CASSNRIAGGPDEQFF. CDR3 bases: TGTGCCAGCAGCAACAGAATAGCGGGGGGGCCCGACGAGCAGTTCTTC.

The CDR3 DNA is TGTGCCAGCAGCGCCGACAGGGGCACAGATACGCAGTATTTT. This codes for CASSADRGTDTQYF. This chain joins TRBV7-2 and TRBJ2-3, with 7 bases that match TRBD1. CDR3 length: 14 residues. CDR1 and CDR2 from the germline V gene are SGHTA and FQGNSA. V trimming: 5 bases; J trimming: 1 base; junction bases outside the gene matches: 3.

V and J are TRBV7-9 and TRBJ2-3; D not certain. V lost 5 bases and J lost 0, with 12 bases in between. The V gene's germline CDR1 is SEHNR and CDR2 FQNEAQ (reference sequence). The CDR3 sequence is 15 residues long. CDR3 sequence (DNA): TGTGCCAGCAGCCCTCGGTCCTCTAGCACAGATACGCAGTATTTT. The encoded protein is CASSPRSSSTDTQYF.

The chain combines TRBV7-9 with TRBJ2-5, with 8 bases fitting TRBD2. V was pared by 5 bases and J by 5 bases, with 16 bases of the junction left unmatched. The CDR3 length is 17 residues. From germline, CDR1 is SEHNR and CDR2 FQNEAQ (reference sequence). The CDR3 protein is CASSPGLAGGSFETQYF. Written as DNA, the CDR3 is TGTGCCAGCAGCCCTGGGTTGGCGGGGGGCAGTTTCGAGACCCAGTACTTC.

CDR3 in amino acids: CASSLRGSGGLDTQYF. The CDR3 DNA follows: TGTGCCAGCAGCCTCCGGGGTAGCGGGGGTTTGGATACGCAGTATTTT. This chain joins TRBV9 and TRBJ2-3, with 9 bases fitting TRBD2. The CDR3 loop spans 16 amino acids. With 4 bases clipped from V and 6 bases from J, the junction kept 12 bases outside the gene matches. From germline, CDR1 is SGDLS and CDR2 YYNGEE.

This clone showed up just a few times. V and J are TRBV30 and TRBJ2-1; D ambiguous. Deletions cut 3 bases from V and 6 bases from J, with 9 bases between. This CDR3 is 12 amino acids long. Germline V gene lookup returns CDR1 GTSNPN and CDR2 SVGIG (reference sequence). This chain's CDR3 is CAWRPPGNEQFF. The CDR3 DNA is TGTGCCTGGAGACCCCCGGGCAATGAGCAGTTCTTC.

The table lists this clone with a count of one. The chain uses TRBV11-2 and TRBJ2-3; 7 bases agree with TRBD2. The CDR3 runs 16 residues. Germline CDR1 is SGHAT and CDR2 is FQNNGV. V lost 1 base, J lost 2 bases, and 6 bases stayed unmatched. DNA for the CDR3: TGTGCCAGCAGCTTAGGGGTGGCGGGGGTCACAGATACGCAGTATTTT. Residues: CASSLGVAGVTDTQYF. The full variable domain, in which reference TRBV11-2 and TRBJ2-3 provide the parts outside the CDR3, is EAGVAQSPRYKIIEKRQSVAFWCNPISGHATLYWYQQILGQGPKLLIQFQNNGVVDDSQLPKDRFSAERLKGVDSTLKIQPAKLEDSAVYLCASSLGVAGVTDTQYFGPGTRLTVL.

The gene calls are TRBV5-6 and TRBJ2-6; D perhaps matches TRBD1 (5 bases). Trimming left V 0 bases short and J 2 bases short, with 15 bases between. The CDR3 sequence is 18 residues long. CDR1 is SGHDT and CDR2 is YYEEEE in the germline V gene. CDR3 DNA sequence: TGTGCCAGCAGCTTGGTTGGGCAGGGTAGGACTGGGGCCAACGTCCTGACTTTC. Translation: CASSLVGQGRTGANVLTF.

The rearrangement links TRBV10-3 to TRBJ2-5; no clear D. Trimming removed 2 bases from V and 5 bases from J, with 9 bases in between. The CDR3 runs to 13 residues. The germline V gene has CDR1 ENHRY and CDR2 SYGVKD. CDR3 in amino acids: CAISEAPEETQYF. CDR3 nucleotide sequence: TGTGCCATCAGTGAGGCCCCGGAGGAGACCCAGTACTTC.

The chain has TRBV27 and TRBJ2-2, with 8 bases aligning to TRBD2. V dropped 10 bases and J dropped 0; count of bases not matched to a gene: 4. CDR1 MNHEY and CDR2 SMNVEV come from the germline V gene (reference sequence). The CDR3 runs to 14 residues. CDR3 sequence reads: CATGRVTNTGELFF. DNA for the CDR3: TGTGCCACCGGGAGGGTTACGAACACCGGGGAGCTGTTTTTT.

This clone was observed a few times. CDR3 DNA sequence: TGTGCCAGCAGCTTAGTTGGGTCAGGGAGGTTGAGGAACACCGGGGAGCTGTTTTTT. Its protein product is CASSLVGSGRLRNTGELFF. V usage is TRBV7-2 and J usage is TRBJ2-2, with D maybe TRBD2 (6 bases). The CDR3 consists of 19 residues. V was trimmed by 1 base and J by 1 base, leaving 19 bases between them. Germline V gives CDR1 SGHTA, CDR2 FQGNSA.

This chain links TRBV7-9 with TRBJ2-5; 13 nucleotides line up with TRBD2. This CDR3 is built from 16 residues. V shed 5 bases, J shed 0 bases, and the junction held 3 bases outside the gene matches. From germline, CDR1 is SEHNR and CDR2 FQNEAQ (reference sequence). The CDR3 is CASSIGLAGDQETQYF. CDR3 bases: TGTGCCAGCAGCATTGGACTAGCGGGGGACCAAGAGACCCAGTACTTC.

In its sample, this clone was seen many times. J is TRBJ2-3 and V is TRBV19, with TRBD1 matching over 9 bases. Germline V gives CDR1 LNHDA, CDR2 SQIVND (reference sequence). The CDR3 covers 16 residues. V dropped 7 bases and J dropped 5; count of bases not matched to a gene: 13. CDR3 sequence reads: CASTADGTGFLDTQYF. In nucleotides, the CDR3 is TGTGCCAGTACCGCAGACGGGACAGGGTTCTTAGATACGCAGTATTTT.

This clone was observed a handful of times. The chain has TRBV29-1 and TRBJ1-2, with D possibly matching TRBD1 (5 bases). The length of the CDR3 is 16 residues. Trimming cost V 8 bases and J 0 bases, with 22 bases left between them. Germline values: CDR1 SQVTM, CDR2 ANQGSEA. CDR3 bases: TGCAGCATCTTGGGGCCGACCACTCCAGCTAACTATGGCTACACCTTC. This sequence encodes CSILGPTTPANYGYTF.

This clone was found a few times. The J gene is TRBJ1-1, the V gene TRBV21-1; TRBD1 was called by the table and not checked on the DNA. TRBV21-1 is described as a pseudogene. The CDR3 is 17 amino acids. CDR3 loop: CASTSGTGGQLNTEAFF. The CDR3 nucleotides are TGTGCCAGCACCTCCGGGACAGGGGGCCAGTTAAACACTGAAGCTTTCTTT.

The sample holds a few counts of this clone. The V gene is TRBV21-1, the J gene TRBJ2-1; the table calls TRBD2, which could not be checked here. TRBV21-1 is termed a pseudogene. The CDR3 is 17 amino acids. The CDR3 here is CASSKFPSGGGYNEQFF. The CDR3 region has the DNA TGTGCCAGCAGCAAATTCCCTAGCGGGGGGGGGTACAATGAGCAGTTCTTC.

The rearrangement links TRBV5-4 to TRBJ2-1, with 7 bases fitting TRBD2. V was clipped by 4 bases and J by 6 bases; unmatched bases: 7. The CDR3 consists of 14 residues. CDR1 and CDR2 from the germline V gene are SGHNT and YYREEE (reference sequence). CDR3 protein: CASSRSSGVNEQFF. CDR3 in DNA: TGTGCCAGCAGCCGGTCTAGCGGAGTCAATGAGCAGTTCTTC.

V is TRBV7-2 and J is TRBJ2-1, with D possibly matching TRBD1 (5 bases). V shed 5 bases and J shed 0 bases, with 8 bases lying between them. Germline-derived CDR1 and CDR2 are SGHTA and FQGNSA. CDR3 size: 14 residues. CDR3 sequence: CASSGADSYNEQFF. The CDR3 coding sequence is TGTGCCAGCAGCGGGGCCGACTCCTACAATGAGCAGTTCTTC.

This clone has just a few counts. J is TRBJ2-7 and V is TRBV28; the match to TRBD2 covers 7 bases. V trimming: 3 bases; J trimming: 0 bases; junction bases outside the gene matches: 8. Germline V lookup: CDR1 MDHEN, CDR2 SYDVKM. The CDR3 extends over 16 amino acids. The CDR3 region is CASSFSLAALSYEQYF. The CDR3 bases are TGTGCCAGCAGTTTTTCGCTAGCGGCCCTCTCCTACGAGCAGTACTTC.

The chain joins TRBV4-1 to TRBJ2-3; 12 nucleotides align to TRBD1. The CDR3 extends over 17 amino acids. J gave up 3 bases and V 2 bases, and 6 bases lay outside the gene matches. Germline-derived CDR1 and CDR2 are MGHRA and YSYEKL. The CDR3 reads CASSQTGTGGGTDTQYF. The CDR3 DNA follows: TGCGCCAGCAGCCAAACCGGGACAGGGGGCGGGACAGATACGCAGTATTTT.

V usage is TRBV19 and J usage is TRBJ2-2; D may be TRBD1 (5 bases). V dropped 6 bases and J dropped 2 bases, with 13 bases sitting between them. CDR3 size: 15 residues. Germline V gene data show CDR1 as LNHDA and CDR2 as SQIVND (reference sequence). CDR3 loop: CASRGAGYNTGELFF. The CDR3 DNA sequence: TGTGCCAGTAGAGGGGCAGGTTACAACACCGGGGAGCTGTTTTTT.

V gene TRBV9 combines with J gene TRBJ2-3; D is uncertain. This CDR3 has 15 amino acids. In germline, CDR1 is SGDLS, CDR2 YYNGEE. V shed 0 bases and J shed 1 base, with 9 bases lying between them. The CDR3 DNA reads TGTGCCAGCAGCGTAGTGGGCAGTCGCACAGATACGCAGTATTTT. Translated: CASSVVGSRTDTQYF.

The chain uses TRBV2 and TRBJ2-5; 11 positions match TRBD2. From germline, CDR1 is SNHLY and CDR2 FYNNEI. The CDR3 spans 16 residues. J gave up 5 bases and V 0 bases, and 5 bases lay outside the gene matches. CDR3 loop: CASSEAVAGGLETQYF. DNA for the CDR3: TGTGCCAGCAGTGAAGCGGTAGCGGGGGGGCTGGAGACCCAGTACTTC.

The chain is built from TRBV7-9 and TRBJ1-4, with TRBD1 matching 9 bases. This CDR3 is 14 amino acids long. V trimming: 5 bases; J trimming: 8 bases; junction bases outside the gene matches: 6. Germline CDR1 reads SEHNR; CDR2 reads FQNEAQ (reference sequence). The CDR3: CASSTGTGREKLFF. The CDR3 DNA follows: TGTGCCAGCAGCACCGGGACAGGGCGGGAAAAACTGTTTTTT. The full variable domain, in which reference TRBV7-9 and TRBJ1-4 provide the parts outside the CDR3, is DTGVSQNPRHKITKRGQNVTFRCDPISEHNRLYWYRQTLGQGPEFLTYFQNEAQLEKSRLLSDRFSAERPKGSFSTLEIQRTEQGDSAMYLCASSTGTGREKLFFGSGTQLSVL.

This chain links TRBV7-2 with TRBJ2-5; 11 bases line up with TRBD2. Trimming cost V 5 bases and J 7 bases; bases outside gene matches: 9. CDR3 size: 15 residues. Germline V lookup: CDR1 SGHTA, CDR2 FQGNSA. CDR3 sequence: CASSPQGTSGGTQYF. CDR3 nucleotide sequence: TGTGCCAGCAGCCCACAGGGGACTAGCGGCGGGACCCAGTACTTC.

Only one count was recorded for this clone. The V call is TRBV7-2, the J call TRBJ2-3, with 8 bases lining up with TRBD2. Germline V gene sequence: CDR1 SGHTA, CDR2 FQGNSA. The CDR3 is 20 amino acids. V shed 0 bases and J 0 bases; nucleotides not matched to a gene: 14. As DNA, the CDR3 is TGTGCCAGCAGCTTAGCCCGGAGGAGCGGGAGTCATTCTAGCACAGATACGCAGTATTTT. Translation: CASSLARRSGSHSSTDTQYF.